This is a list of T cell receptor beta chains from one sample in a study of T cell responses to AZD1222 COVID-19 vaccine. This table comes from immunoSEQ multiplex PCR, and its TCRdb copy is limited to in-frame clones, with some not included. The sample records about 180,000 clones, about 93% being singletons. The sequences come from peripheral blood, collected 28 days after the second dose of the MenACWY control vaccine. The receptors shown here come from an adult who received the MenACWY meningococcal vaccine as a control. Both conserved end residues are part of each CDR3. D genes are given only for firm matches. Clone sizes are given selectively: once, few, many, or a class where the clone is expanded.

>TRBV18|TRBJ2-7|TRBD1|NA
TGTGCCAGCTCACCGGAACAGGGGCCCTACGAGCAGTACTTC
CASSPEQGPYEQYF
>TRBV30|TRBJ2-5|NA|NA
TGTGCCTGGAGTGTAGGCGGCAGTCAAGAGACCCAGTACTTC
CAWSVGGSQETQYF
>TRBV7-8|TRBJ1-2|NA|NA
TGTGCCAGCAGCTTAGTTACCCCTGAGACGGCCTATGGCTACACCTTC
CASSLVTPETAYGYTF
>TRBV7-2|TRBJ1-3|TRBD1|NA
TGTGCCAGCGACGAGGGACAGAGCTCTGGAAACACCATATATTTT
CASDEGQSSGNTIYF
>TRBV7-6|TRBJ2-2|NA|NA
TGTGCCAGCAGCCCCCGGGCGGGGAACACCGGGGAGCTGTTTTTT
CASSPRAGNTGELFF
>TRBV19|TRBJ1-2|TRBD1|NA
TGTGCCGGGAGGGACAGGGGCTATGGCTACACCTTC
CAGRDRGYGYTF
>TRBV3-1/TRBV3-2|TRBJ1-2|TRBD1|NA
TGTGCCAGCAGCCACTCAGGGGGCGCGGGCTATGGCTACACCTTC
CASSHSGGAGYGYTF
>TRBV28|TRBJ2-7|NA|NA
TGTGCCAGCAGTTCCCGGGTGACCGGGACGGGGGAGCAGTACTTC
CASSSRVTGTGEQYF
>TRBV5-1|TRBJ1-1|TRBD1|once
TGCGCCAGCAGCATACAGGGGGTGGACACTGAAGCTTTCTTT
CASSIQGVDTEAFF
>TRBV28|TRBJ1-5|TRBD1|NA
TGTGCCAGCAGCTCGACAGGGTCGTGGCAGCCCCAGCATTTT
CASSSTGSWQPQHF
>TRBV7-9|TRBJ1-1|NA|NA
TGTGCCAGCAGCCCCTACAGGGAAGAAGGCACTGAAGCTTTCTTT
CASSPYREEGTEAFF
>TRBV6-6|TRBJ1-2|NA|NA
TGTGCCACCCTTGGCCAAAGAAGGGCGGATGGCTACACCTTC
CATLGQRRADGYTF
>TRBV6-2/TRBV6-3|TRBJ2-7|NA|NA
TGTGCCAGCAGTCTAGTCCCGGGCCACGAGCAGTACTTC
CASSLVPGHEQYF
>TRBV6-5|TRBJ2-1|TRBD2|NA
TGTGCCAGCAGTTCCTCTAGCGGGGGGCGTTACAATGAGCAGTTCTTC
CASSSSSGGRYNEQFF
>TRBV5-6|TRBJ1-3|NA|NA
TGTGCCAGCAGCTTGGACGGGAGCTCTGGAAACACCATATATTTT
CASSLDGSSGNTIYF
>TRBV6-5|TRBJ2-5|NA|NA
TGTGCCAGCAGTTACTCGGTCCAGGACCAAGAGACCCAGTACTTC
CASSYSVQDQETQYF
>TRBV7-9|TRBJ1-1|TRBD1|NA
TGTGCCAGCAGCAATCAGGGACAGATGAACACTGAAGCTTTCTTT
CASSNQGQMNTEAFF
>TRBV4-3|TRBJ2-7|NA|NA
TGCGCCAGCAGCCAAGATCGGGCAGATTCCTACGAGCAGTACTTC
CASSQDRADSYEQYF
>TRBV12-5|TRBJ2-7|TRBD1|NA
TGTGCTAGTGGTTTGGGCGGGACAGGGAGTTCATACGAGCAGTACTTC
CASGLGGTGSSYEQYF
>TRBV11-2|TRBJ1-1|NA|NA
TGTGCCAGCAGCACCCACAGGAGCATGAACACTGAAGCTTTCTTT
CASSTHRSMNTEAFF
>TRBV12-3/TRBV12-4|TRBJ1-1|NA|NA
TGTGCCAGCAGTTCGAGAGGGCCTGGTGAAGCTTTCTTT
CASSSRGPGEAFF
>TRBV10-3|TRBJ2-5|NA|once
TGTGCCATCAGCGAGCGGGCCCCAGAGACCCAGTACTTC
CAISERAPETQYF
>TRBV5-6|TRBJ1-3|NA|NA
TGTGCCAGCAGCTTAACGGAGAGCTCTGGAAACACCATATATTTT
CASSLTESSGNTIYF
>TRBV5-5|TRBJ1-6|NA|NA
TGTGCCAGCAGCCAGGATCCCAGCCAGGGGAGAACCTATAATTCACCCCTCCACTTT
CASSQDPSQGRTYNSPLHF
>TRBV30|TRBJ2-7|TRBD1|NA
TGTGCTACGGGACAGGGGGCTTACGAGCAGTACTTC
CATGQGAYEQYF
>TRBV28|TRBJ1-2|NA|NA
TGTGCCAGCAGTTTCCCAACAAGGGCCGCTAGGGGCTACACCTTC
CASSFPTRAARGYTF
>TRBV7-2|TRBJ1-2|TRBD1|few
TGTGCCAGCAGCTTAGAGGGACAGGGGAAATACACCTTC
CASSLEGQGKYTF
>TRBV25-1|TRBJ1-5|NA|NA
TGTGCCAGCAGGCAGGCAGGGAACAATCAGCCCCAGCATTTT
CASRQAGNNQPQHF